These 9 T cell receptor beta chains were all obtained from the same sample, sequenced in a study of cytomegalovirus exposure and HLA in healthy donors. Assay: immunoSEQ multiplex PCR; the TCRdb copy retains only in-frame clones and omits some. The repertoire has 150,000 to 200,000 clones, about 89% of them found once; the top ten carry roughly 2.6%. Specimen: PBMCs. These receptor sequences come from a man aged 18 to 30 in good health and CMV-seropositive.

The V call is TRBV27, the J call TRBJ2-7; TRBD2 is a possible D gene (5 bases). The CDR3 is 13 residues long. Germline V gene data show CDR1 as MNHEY and CDR2 as SMNVEV (reference sequence). Deletions cut 2 bases from V and 7 bases from J, with 12 bases between. The CDR3 DNA is TGTGCCAGCAGTTTAGGGCTCCGGAGGGAGCAGTACTTC. Translation gives CASSLGLRREQYF.

This chain links TRBV6-5 with TRBJ1-6, with D possibly matching TRBD1 (5 bases). The ends were cut back, 6 bases at V and 15 bases at J, with 15 bases in the middle. This CDR3 spans 12 amino acids. The V gene's germline CDR1 is MNHEY and CDR2 SVGAGI. The DNA for the CDR3 is TGTGCCAGCAGGGATACAGGTACTATCCTCCACTTT. As protein: CASRDTGTILHF.

DNA of the CDR3: TGTGCCAGCAGTTTGAGCCCACGGAGGGGGGGCACTGAAGCTTTCTTT. Translating it yields CASSLSPRRGGTEAFF. The chain links TRBV28 to TRBJ1-1; D is possibly TRBD1 (6 bases). This CDR3 contains 16 residues. V was trimmed by 3 bases and J by 4 bases, leaving 18 bases between them. Germline-derived CDR1 and CDR2 are MDHEN and SYDVKM.

V gene TRBV2 combines with J gene TRBJ2-3; 8 bases line up with TRBD2. CDR1 is SNHLY and CDR2 is FYNNEI in the germline V gene. With 5 bases clipped from V and 6 bases from J, the junction kept 7 bases outside the gene matches. The CDR3 spans 14 residues. CDR3 protein: CASSRSSGADTQYF. DNA for the CDR3: TGTGCCAGCAGTAGGAGTAGCGGGGCGGATACGCAGTATTTT.

V and J are TRBV2 and TRBJ2-3, with 11 nucleotides matching TRBD2. The junction had 3 bases not matched to a gene; V was cut back by 9 bases and J by 4 bases. In germline, CDR1 is SNHLY, CDR2 FYNNEI. CDR3 size: 13 residues. CDR3 sequence (DNA): TGTGCCAGGGAACTAGCGGGAGCAGATACGCAGTATTTT. Translating gives CARELAGADTQYF.

This clone was counted a few times. The chain recombines TRBV10-1 with TRBJ2-7; D is ambiguous. CDR1 is WNHNN and CDR2 is SYGVQD in the germline V gene (reference sequence). V shed 5 bases and J shed 2 bases, with 4 bases lying between them. The CDR3 extends over 11 amino acids. CDR3 amino acids: CASSQTYEQYF. For the CDR3, the DNA is TGCGCCAGCAGTCAGACCTACGAGCAGTACTTC.

V and J are TRBV15 and TRBJ2-6; tentatively, D is TRBD1 (5 bases). The ends were cut back, 0 bases at V and 2 bases at J, with 20 bases in the middle. The CDR3 spans 20 residues. Germline V gene data show CDR1 as LNHNV and CDR2 as YYDKDF (reference sequence). The CDR3 region is CATSRDPLDPKGAGANVLTF. In DNA form, the CDR3 reads TGTGCCACCAGCAGAGATCCGCTGGACCCAAAAGGGGCTGGGGCCAACGTCCTGACTTTC. The entire variable domain, with the rest obtained from reference TRBV15 and TRBJ2-6, is as follows: DAMVIQNPRYQVTQFGKPVTLSCSQTLNHNVMYWYQQKSSQAPKLLFHYYDKDFNNEADTPDNFQSRRPNTSFCFLDIRSPGLGDTAMYLCATSRDPLDPKGAGANVLTFGAGSRLTVL.

The chain couples TRBV5-1 to TRBJ2-2; D ambiguous. V lost 2 bases and J 3 bases, leaving 20 bases between the germline ends. This CDR3 comprises 18 residues. Per germline, CDR1 SGHRS and CDR2 YFSETQ. The CDR3 DNA follows: TGCGCCAGCAGCTTTAGCCCCACGAGGCTAGTTGACACCGGGGAGCTGTTTTTT. Translation gives CASSFSPTRLVDTGELFF.

J is TRBJ1-5 and V is TRBV27, with D unresolved. From germline, CDR1 is MNHEY and CDR2 SMNVEV (reference sequence). This CDR3 has 14 amino acids. V lost 0 bases and J lost 4, with 7 bases in between. In DNA form, the CDR3 reads TGTGCCAGCAGTTTATCTCCCCTTAATCAGCCCCAGCATTTT. It specifies CASSLSPLNQPQHF.